What follows is one T cell receptor (beta chain) and its context. Antigen: not known. The data originate from a study of blood T cells in healthy people across ages. Study-level findings and limits: The donors' CMV status was not determined, possibly confounding changes in expanded clonotypes.

The second PCR ran roughly 6 to 11 cycles with a sample-barcoded 5' primer and J-beta primers. TCRdb re-called the 5' RACE reads through MiXCR, storing one row per CDR3 protein. The data contain some 1.4 million distinct CDR3 sequences, about 40% of them seen just once; the ten biggest clones take up around 8%. Donors were healthy Caucasian individuals from Russia aged about 6 to 90. Germline V gene lookup returns CDR1 SEHNR and CDR2 FQNEAQ (reference sequence). Trimming cost V 3 bases and J 5 bases, with 16 bases left between them. This CDR3 comprises 15 residues. Sequenced sample: blood. This TCR was recovered from a woman aged 18-29 years in good health. The chain combines TRBV7-9 with TRBJ1-2; possible D gene TRBD1, 6 bases. The CDR3 DNA follows: TGTGCCAGCAGCTTGGGGTCGGCAGGGGCTTATGGCTACACCTTC. This translates into CASSLGSAGAYGYTF.